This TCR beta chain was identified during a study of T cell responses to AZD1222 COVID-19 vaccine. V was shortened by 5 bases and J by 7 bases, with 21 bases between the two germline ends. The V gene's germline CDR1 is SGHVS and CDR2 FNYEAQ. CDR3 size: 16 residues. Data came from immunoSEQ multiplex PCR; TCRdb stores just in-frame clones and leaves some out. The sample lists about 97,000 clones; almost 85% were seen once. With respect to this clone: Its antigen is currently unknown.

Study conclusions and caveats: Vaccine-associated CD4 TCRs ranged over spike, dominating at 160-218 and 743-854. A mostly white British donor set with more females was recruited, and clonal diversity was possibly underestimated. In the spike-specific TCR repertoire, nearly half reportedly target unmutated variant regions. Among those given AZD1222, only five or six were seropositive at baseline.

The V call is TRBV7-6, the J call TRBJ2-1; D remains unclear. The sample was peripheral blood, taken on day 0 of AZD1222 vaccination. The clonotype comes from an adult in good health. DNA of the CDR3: TGTGCCAGCAGCGTAACCTCTGGGGTCAGTGGTAATGAGCAGTTCTTC. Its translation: CASSVTSGVSGNEQFF.